The 4 T cell receptor beta chains below were found in one sample sequenced in a study of blood T cell repertoires in COVID-19. Here immunoSEQ multiplex PCR was the method, and the copy in TCRdb shows in-frame clones only, minus some. The sample yields about 220,000 clones, around 84% seen once. The sample was peripheral blood. The receptors were sampled from a woman aged 60 to 75 who had recovered from COVID-19.

DNA of the CDR3: TGTGCCAGCAGCCTGACAGGGGTGAACACTGAAGCTTTCTTT. Translated: CASSLTGVNTEAFF. The chain uses TRBV7-9 and TRBJ1-1, with TRBD1 identical over 8 bases. CDR1 and CDR2 (germline): SEHNR, FQNEAQ (reference sequence). V was pared by 5 bases and J by 0 bases, with 2 bases of the junction left unmatched. This CDR3 is 14 amino acids long.

This chain uses TRBV4-2 with TRBJ2-3; 14 bases agree with TRBD2. This CDR3 region has 19 residues. Germline CDR1 LGHNA, CDR2 YNFKEQ. Germline trimming cut 0 bases from V and 2 bases from J; bases unmatched to any gene: 7. CDR3 nucleotide sequence: TGTGCCAGCAGCCAAGAATCGACTAGCGGGGGGGCAGTCACAGATACGCAGTATTTT. Translated: CASSQESTSGGAVTDTQYF.

This chain links TRBV5-1 with TRBJ2-5, with D possibly matching TRBD1 (6 bases). Germline CDR1 SGHRS, CDR2 YFSETQ. The CDR3 has 15 residues. The V gene lost 0 bases and the J gene lost 3 bases, with 12 bases spanning the gap. This chain's CDR3 is CASSLDPRGEETQYF. The CDR3 DNA follows: TGCGCCAGCAGCTTGGACCCCAGGGGAGAAGAGACCCAGTACTTC.

The chain uses TRBV7-3 and TRBJ2-1; 7 nucleotides align to TRBD2. V lost 1 base and J lost 9; bases outside the gene matches: 6. The CDR3 has 14 amino acids. Germline lookup yields CDR1 SGHTA and CDR2 FQGTGA. This CDR3 reads CASSLRLADGEQFF. CDR3 in DNA: TGTGCCAGCAGCTTAAGGCTAGCGGACGGTGAGCAGTTCTTC.